This passage covers 13 T cell receptor beta chains from one sample sequenced in a study of control samples from healthy donors and cancer patients. Repertoires were generated with immunoSEQ multiplex PCR, while TCRdb's copy carries only in-frame clones and drops some. Among roughly 190,000 clones listed, roughly 91% were seen once. Specimen: blood. These receptors were obtained from a woman between 25 and 40 years old in good health.

The V gene is TRBV27, the J gene TRBJ2-3; 10 bases match TRBD2. The length of the CDR3 is 16 residues. Per the germline V gene, CDR1 is MNHEY and CDR2 is SMNVEV (reference sequence). Germline trimming cut 2 bases from V and 4 bases from J; bases unmatched to any gene: 6. In DNA form, the CDR3 reads TGTGCCAGCAGTTTAAATAGCCTAGCGGGAGCAGATACGCAGTATTTT. Translation gives CASSLNSLAGADTQYF.

The V call is TRBV3-1 (or the pseudogene TRBV3-2), the J call TRBJ2-5; TRBD1 matches at 7 bases. Germline loops: CDR1 LGHDT, CDR2 YNNKEL (reference sequence). The CDR3 is 15 residues long. Trimming cost V 1 base and J 0 bases; bases outside gene matches: 2. The CDR3 nucleotides are TGTGCCAGCAGCCAAGGGCAGGGGGACCAAGAGACCCAGTACTTC. This gives the protein CASSQGQGDQETQYF.

This clone was counted a single time. CDR3 sequence: CASSPRQGAETQYF. DNA of the CDR3: TGTGCCAGCTCACCACGACAGGGGGCAGAGACCCAGTACTTC. The V and J genes are TRBV18 and TRBJ2-5; TRBD1 matches 10 bases. CDR3 length equals 14 residues. CDR1 is KGHSH and CDR2 is LQKENI in the germline V gene. The trim removed 1 base at V and 4 bases at J, leaving 0 bases unmatched.

This clone was observed a handful of times. The chain has TRBV24-1 and TRBJ2-4; TRBD1 might be the D (6 bases). The CDR3 length is 12 residues. CDR1 KGHDR and CDR2 SFDVKD come from the germline V gene. Trimming left V 12 bases short and J 4 bases short, with 12 bases between. The CDR3 coding sequence is TGTGCCGCCGGAGGACAGAAAAACATTCAGTACTTC. It yields the protein CAAGGQKNIQYF.

The V call is TRBV27, the J call TRBJ1-5; TRBD1 might be the D (6 bases). Trimming stripped 2 bases from V and 5 bases from J, with 10 bases between. The CDR3 length is 14 residues. CDR1 and CDR2 from the germline V gene are MNHEY and SMNVEV (reference sequence). The CDR3 is CASSLTRGDQPQHF. DNA of the CDR3: TGTGCCAGCAGTTTAACCAGGGGAGATCAGCCCCAGCATTTT.

The CDR3 protein is CASRGTGTEAFF. The DNA for the CDR3 is TGTGCCAGCAGGGGGACAGGGACAGAAGCTTTCTTT. The chain links TRBV3-1 (or the pseudogene TRBV3-2) to TRBJ1-1; 9 bases align to TRBD1. The CDR3 is 12 residues long. Germline CDR1 reads LGHDT; CDR2 reads YNNKEL (reference sequence). Trimming cost V 6 bases and J 8 bases; bases outside gene matches: 4.

Concerning this clone itself: Distinct nucleotide sequences in the sample also encode this CDR3. V is TRBV7-2 and J is TRBJ2-7; D remains unclear. From germline, CDR1 is SGHTA and CDR2 FQGNSA. Trimming stripped 1 base from V and 4 bases from J, with 5 bases between. The CDR3 is 12 amino acids. The CDR3 loop is CASSLVGYEQYF. The CDR3, as DNA: TGTGCCAGCAGCTTAGTGGGATACGAGCAGTACTTC.

The chain carries TRBV14 and TRBJ2-1; 11 bases fit TRBD2. This CDR3 spans 16 amino acids. Germline assignment: CDR1 SGHDN and CDR2 FVKESK. With 1 base clipped from V and 3 bases from J, the junction kept 2 bases outside the gene matches. CDR3: CASSQGLAGLYNEQFF. The CDR3 coding sequence is TGTGCCAGCAGCCAAGGACTAGCGGGGCTCTACAATGAGCAGTTCTTC.

In DNA, the CDR3 is TGTGCCAGCAGTTCAGACAGCGTTAGGGGCTACACCTTC. Translating it yields CASSSDSVRGYTF. The V call is TRBV28, the J call TRBJ1-2, with D perhaps TRBD1 (5 bases). CDR1 MDHEN and CDR2 SYDVKM come from the germline V gene. Trimming left V 4 bases short and J 8 bases short, with 14 bases between. The CDR3 is made up of 13 amino acids.

This clone was observed once. This sequence joins TRBV12-5 and TRBJ2-7; the D gene is possibly TRBD2 (5 bases). Germline V gene data show CDR1 as LGHNT and CDR2 as FRNRAP. V was clipped by 2 bases and J by 5 bases, with 10 bases between them. The CDR3 consists of 13 residues. CDR3 bases: TGTGCTAGTGGTTTGACCGGGCGGGACGAGCAGTACTTC. This codes for CASGLTGRDEQYF.

The rearrangement links TRBV2 to TRBJ1-2, with D tentatively TRBD1 (5 bases). CDR1 and CDR2 from the germline V gene are SNHLY and FYNNEI. The CDR3 is 13 residues long. The V end lost 8 bases, the J end lost 6 bases, and 16 bases lay between the germline ends. The CDR3 loop reads CASVRDGAHGYTF. CDR3 nucleotides: TGTGCCAGCGTCCGGGACGGAGCCCATGGCTACACCTTC.

This clone was counted once. The chain joins TRBV13 to TRBJ2-4; D is tentatively TRBD1 or TRBD2 (5 bases each). Trimming cost V 4 bases and J 0 bases, with 10 bases left between them. Germline V lookup: CDR1 PRHDT, CDR2 FYEKMQ (reference sequence). The CDR3 has 15 residues. The CDR3, as DNA: TGTGCCAGCAGCTGGGACGGATTAGCCAAAAACATTCAGTACTTC. This codes for CASSWDGLAKNIQYF.

This clone was counted once. V usage is TRBV30 and J usage is TRBJ1-5; a possible D gene is TRBD1 (5 bases). The germline V gene encodes CDR1 GTSNPN and CDR2 SVGIG (reference sequence). The ends were cut back, 2 bases at V and 3 bases at J, with 8 bases in the middle. This CDR3 spans 13 amino acids. The CDR3 reads CAWSPGNNQPQHF. The CDR3 bases are TGTGCCTGGAGTCCAGGGAACAATCAGCCCCAGCATTTT. Together with reference TRBV30 and TRBJ1-5, the CDR3 gives the full variable domain: SQTIHQWPATLVQPVGSPLSLECTVEGTSNPNLYWYRQAAGRGLQLLFYSVGIGQISSEVPQNLSASRPQDRQFILSSKKLLLSDSGFYLCAWSPGNNQPQHFGDGTRLSIL.